This TCR beta chain comes out of a study of T cells after yellow fever vaccination. Study-wide context: SMART-Seq v4 Ultra Low Input served to prepare low-cell-number fractions. Broader study findings: Peak timing came faster in the weaker secondary response, day 5 versus 15.

On this clonotype itself: Its target is not known. The junction does not match germline at one end; this may be a read error.

In germline, CDR1 is SGHNT, CDR2 YYREEE (reference sequence). This CDR3 has 16 amino acids. The study made its TCR cDNA through 5'RACE template switching. That step introduced a universal primer site along with UMIs. MiXCR, run by TCRdb on the 5' RACE reads, gives a single entry per CDR3 protein. Of 300,000 to 400,000 distinct CDR3 sequences listed, roughly 8.6% were seen once; the top ten hold 17%. The source of this sequence is a man younger than 30 who received the YFV17D yellow fever vaccine. The chain employs TRBV5-4 and TRBJ1-4; TRBD1 matches at 8 bases. This sample comprised PBMCs, obtained more than 40 days after the first yellow fever vaccination. The CDR3 DNA sequence: TGTGCCAGCAGCCCCGGGACAGGCTCAACTAATGAAAAACTGTTCTTT. Its translation is CASSPGTGSTNEKLFF.